This T cell receptor beta chain comes out of a study of memory CD4+ T cells and cytomegalovirus serostatus. The sort gate was single viable CD3+CD4+CD8-CD45RO+ cells for memory CD4+ T cells. CMV serostatus came from serum IgG against pp150, pp28, p38, p52. Method: immunoSEQ multiplex PCR; TCRdb's copy keeps in-frame clones and lacks some. Among under 100,000 clones listed, 80% were seen once. The germline V gene has CDR1 SEHNR and CDR2 FQNEAQ (reference sequence). V lost 5 bases to trimming and J lost 5 bases, with 16 bases between them. The CDR3 spans 15 residues. Study results and caveats: Each of approximately 70 CMV-associated TCRbeta sequences occurred in one to five individuals.

For this clone: Its antigen is undetermined.

The gene calls are TRBV7-9 and TRBJ1-5, with D uncertain. Sequencing was done on a sample of memory CD4+ T cells from blood. The receptor's source is an adult in good health and CMV-seronegative. CDR3 amino acids: CASSPDGRFDQPQHF. CDR3 nucleotides: TGTGCCAGCAGCCCCGACGGTCGTTTTGATCAGCCCCAGCATTTT. Full variable domain (remainder filled in from reference TRBV7-9 and TRBJ1-5): DTGVSQNPRHKITKRGQNVTFRCDPISEHNRLYWYRQTLGQGPEFLTYFQNEAQLEKSRLLSDRFSAERPKGSFSTLEIQRTEQGDSAMYLCASSPDGRFDQPQHFGDGTRLSIL.